A single sample is the source of the 25 T cell receptor beta chains below, sequenced in a study of T cell responses to AZD1222 COVID-19 vaccine. TCRdb keeps only in-frame clones here, not all; method: immunoSEQ multiplex PCR. The sample has around 120,000 clones, around nine tenths seen once. The sequencing here drew on peripheral blood, taken 28 days after the second AZD1222 dose. Receptor source: an adult who received the AZD1222 COVID-19 vaccine.

The rearrangement links TRBV7-9 to TRBJ2-1; D possibly matches TRBD1 or TRBD2 (5 bases each). Germline CDR1 is SEHNR and CDR2 is FQNEAQ (reference sequence). Trimming removed 2 bases from V and 4 bases from J, with 15 bases in between. The CDR3 totals 16 residues. The CDR3 DNA reads as TGTGCCAGCAGCTTATTCCGGGGCTCGGAGTACAATGAGCAGTTCTTC. Translated, it gives CASSLFRGSEYNEQFF. Full variable domain (remainder filled in from reference TRBV7-9 and TRBJ2-1): DTGVSQNPRHKITKRGQNVTFRCDPISEHNRLYWYRQTLGQGPEFLTYFQNEAQLEKSRLLSDRFSAERPKGSFSTLEIQRTEQGDSAMYLCASSLFRGSEYNEQFFGPGTRLTVL.

The V and J genes are TRBV7-2 and TRBJ2-7, with 7 bases that match TRBD1. Germline values: CDR1 SGHTA, CDR2 FQGNSA. The CDR3 has 14 residues. Trimming removed 2 bases from V and 3 bases from J; junction bases left unmatched: 4. CDR3 region: CASSLIPGGYEQYF. The DNA of the CDR3 is TGTGCCAGCAGCTTAATCCCAGGGGGCTACGAGCAGTACTTC. Full variable domain (missing parts from reference TRBV7-2 and TRBJ2-7): GAGVSQSPSNKVTEKGKDVELRCDPISGHTALYWYRQSLGQGLEFLIYFQGNSAPDKSGLPSDRFSAERTGGSVSTLTIQRTQQEDSAVYLCASSLIPGGYEQYFGPGTRLTVT.

The chain combines TRBV5-3 with TRBJ2-3, with 14 bases fitting TRBD2. TRBV5-3 is an ORF for which the function is uncertain. The V segment lost 5 bases and the J segment 2 bases; nucleotides outside the gene matches: 16. This CDR3 is 20 amino acids long. CDR3 region: CARRPTGTSGRGGATDTQYF. The CDR3 DNA sequence: TGTGCCAGAAGACCAACCGGGACTAGCGGGAGAGGGGGGGCCACAGATACGCAGTATTTT.

This chain links TRBV11-2 with TRBJ1-1; maybe TRBD1 (5 bases). V lost 0 bases and J lost 4, with 9 bases in between. Germline V CDR1 and CDR2: SGHAT, FQNNGV. CDR3 size: 14 residues. The CDR3 sequence is CASSLDPGTTEAFF. The CDR3 coding sequence is TGTGCCAGCAGCTTAGATCCCGGGACCACTGAAGCTTTCTTT. Variable domain in full (rest from reference TRBV11-2 and TRBJ1-1): EAGVAQSPRYKIIEKRQSVAFWCNPISGHATLYWYQQILGQGPKLLIQFQNNGVVDDSQLPKDRFSAERLKGVDSTLKIQPAKLEDSAVYLCASSLDPGTTEAFFGQGTRLTVV.

The chain recombines TRBV5-4 with TRBJ2-1; D uncertain. The length of the CDR3 is 14 residues. V lost 4 bases, J lost 6 bases, and 14 bases lay in between. Germline V gene sequence: CDR1 SGHNT, CDR2 YYREEE (reference sequence). The CDR3 protein is CASSNWSRTNEQFF. CDR3 sequence (DNA): TGTGCCAGCAGCAATTGGAGCAGAACCAATGAGCAGTTCTTC.

This sequence joins TRBV29-1 and TRBJ1-2, with 8 positions matching TRBD1. V was clipped by 1 base and J by 8 bases; unmatched bases: 3. This CDR3 comprises 12 residues. The germline V gene has CDR1 SQVTM and CDR2 ANQGSEA. CDR3 loop: CSVEGPGGGYTF. The CDR3 region has the DNA TGCAGCGTTGAAGGGCCAGGGGGCGGCTACACCTTC.

The J gene is TRBJ1-1, the V gene TRBV20-1; D not certain. The CDR3 loop spans 13 amino acids. Per the germline V gene, CDR1 is DFQATT and CDR2 is SNEGSKA (reference sequence). V was pared by 3 bases and J by 4 bases, with 12 bases between. This chain's CDR3 is CSASLQSGTEAFF. The CDR3 DNA sequence: TGCAGTGCTAGTTTACAGTCGGGCACTGAAGCTTTCTTT.

The chain joins TRBV4-3 to TRBJ2-1; possibly TRBD2 for D (5 bases). CDR1 LGHNA and CDR2 YSLEER come from the germline V gene. Trimming took off 0 bases at V and 0 bases at J, with 15 bases between the two ends. CDR3 length equals 18 residues. In DNA, the CDR3 is TGCGCCAGCAGCCAAGATCGAACAGATACTAGCTCCTACAATGAGCAGTTCTTC. It specifies CASSQDRTDTSSYNEQFF.

This chain links TRBV3-1 (or the pseudogene TRBV3-2) with TRBJ1-5, with D perhaps matching TRBD1 (6 bases). This CDR3 is 16 amino acids long. The V gene lost 4 bases and the J gene lost 4 bases, with 17 bases spanning the gap. CDR1 and CDR2 (germline): LGHDT, YNNKEL (reference sequence). This chain's CDR3 is CASSPWSAGVNQPQHF. CDR3 nucleotide sequence: TGTGCCAGCAGCCCCTGGTCTGCAGGGGTAAATCAGCCCCAGCATTTT.

This clone has a single count. The V gene is TRBV3-1 (or the pseudogene TRBV3-2), the J gene TRBJ1-1, with D perhaps matching TRBD1 (6 bases). The CDR3 contains 12 residues. CDR1 LGHDT and CDR2 YNNKEL come from the germline V gene (reference sequence). Trimming shortened V by 5 bases and J by 12 bases, and 16 bases separated the two germline ends. Written as DNA, the CDR3 is TGTGCCAGCAGCTCCCAGGGGAGTAGGACTTTCTTT. Its translation: CASSSQGSRTFF.

The CDR3 sequence: CASSQEWSSYEQYF. The CDR3 coding sequence is TGCGCCAGCAGCCAAGAGTGGTCCTCCTACGAGCAGTACTTC. The genes are TRBV4-3 and TRBJ2-7; the D is unclear. Looked up from germline, CDR1 is LGHNA and CDR2 is YSLEER. The CDR3 length is 14 residues. V lost 0 bases, J lost 0 bases, and 6 bases lay in between.

This sequence joins TRBV15 and TRBJ1-5, with 11 positions matching TRBD1. Germline V gene lookup returns CDR1 LNHNV and CDR2 YYDKDF (reference sequence). The CDR3 is made up of 16 amino acids. V lost 6 bases, J lost 6 bases, and 10 bases stayed unmatched. The CDR3 is CATRPPGQGASQPQHF. The CDR3 DNA reads as TGTGCCACCAGACCGCCCGGACAGGGGGCGAGTCAGCCCCAGCATTTT.

The V gene is TRBV20-1, the J gene TRBJ1-5, with D uncertain. The germline gives CDR1 DFQATT, CDR2 SNEGSKA (reference sequence). V was shortened by 3 bases and J by 0 bases, with 9 bases between the two germline ends. This CDR3 is 14 amino acids long. The CDR3 DNA follows: TGCAGTGCTAGTCATACTAATAGCAATCAGCCCCAGCATTTT. This sequence encodes CSASHTNSNQPQHF.

The chain employs TRBV30 and TRBJ1-2; D unresolved. V lost 4 bases to trimming and J lost 4 bases, with 25 bases between them. Per germline, CDR1 GTSNPN and CDR2 SVGIG (reference sequence). The CDR3 contains 17 residues. The CDR3 nucleotides are TGTGCCTGGACGCCCAACCGGACCCCCGCTTGGGGCTATGGCTACACCTTC. It translates to CAWTPNRTPAWGYGYTF.

The genes are TRBV30 and TRBJ2-2; no clear D. With 3 bases removed from V and 0 bases from J, the gap between germline ends came to 11 bases. Per germline, CDR1 GTSNPN and CDR2 SVGIG (reference sequence). The CDR3 is 15 amino acids. CDR3 bases: TGTGCCTGGAGCAATGCCAGAACGAACACCGGGGAGCTGTTTTTT. This codes for CAWSNARTNTGELFF.

The rearrangement joins TRBV3-1 (or the pseudogene TRBV3-2) to TRBJ1-5; possibly TRBD1 for D (5 bases). V was trimmed by 5 bases and J by 4 bases, leaving 6 bases between them. The germline gives CDR1 LGHDT, CDR2 YNNKEL (reference sequence). The CDR3 sequence is 12 residues long. This CDR3 is CASSSGNQPQHF. The CDR3 DNA sequence: TGTGCCAGCAGCTCAGGGAATCAGCCCCAGCATTTT.

This clone turned up a few times. The genes are TRBV30 and TRBJ2-7; 7 bases are shared with TRBD1. The junction had 9 bases not matched to a gene; V was cut back by 4 bases and J by 3 bases. The CDR3 sequence is 14 residues long. In germline, CDR1 is GTSNPN, CDR2 SVGIG (reference sequence). The CDR3 DNA reads TGTGCCTGGAAAGGGGGCAGGGAAGGCTACGAGCAGTACTTC. Amino acids: CAWKGGREGYEQYF.

The J gene is TRBJ1-1, the V gene TRBV24-1; a possible D gene is TRBD1 (5 bases). V lost 8 bases and J 4 bases, leaving 22 bases between the germline ends. The CDR3 is 16 amino acids. From germline, CDR1 is KGHDR and CDR2 SFDVKD. CDR3 in amino acids: CATTGAGLRGSTEAFF. The CDR3 DNA follows: TGTGCCACCACCGGGGCAGGGCTTCGAGGGAGCACTGAAGCTTTCTTT.

The chain employs TRBV28 and TRBJ1-1, with D hard to call. Germline V gene sequence: CDR1 MDHEN, CDR2 SYDVKM. The CDR3 contains 14 residues. V was shortened by 6 bases and J by 2 bases, with 13 bases between the two germline ends. The CDR3 coding sequence is TGTGCCAGCAGCTCGTTAACTGAAAACACTGAAGCTTTCTTT. The encoded protein is CASSSLTENTEAFF.

The genes are TRBV7-8 and TRBJ2-3; 8 positions agree with TRBD2. This CDR3 is built from 15 residues. Looked up from germline, CDR1 is SGHVS and CDR2 is FQNEAQ. With 8 bases clipped from V and 4 bases from J, the junction kept 11 bases outside the gene matches. CDR3 nucleotide sequence: TGTGCCAGCGATAGAGGAAGGACTAGCCCAGATACGCAGTATTTT. Amino acid sequence: CASDRGRTSPDTQYF. The variable domain in full, with the rest retrieved from reference TRBV7-8 and TRBJ2-3, is GAGVSQSPRYKVAKRGQDVALRCDPISGHVSLFWYQQALGQGPEFLTYFQNEAQLDKSGLPSDRFFAERPEGSVSTLKIQRTQQEDSAVYLCASDRGRTSPDTQYFGPGTRLTVL.

This chain links TRBV2 with TRBJ2-3, with TRBD2 matching 7 bases. In germline, CDR1 is SNHLY, CDR2 FYNNEI. The CDR3 sequence is 13 residues long. With 8 bases clipped from V and 5 bases from J, the junction kept 7 bases outside the gene matches. As DNA, the CDR3 is TGTGCCAGCGACGGGGGGAGAAAAGATACGCAGTATTTT. It specifies CASDGGRKDTQYF. Based on the CDR3 plus reference TRBV2 and TRBJ2-3, the full variable domain is EPEVTQTPSHQVTQMGQEVILRCVPISNHLYFYWYRQILGQKVEFLVSFYNNEISEKSEIFDDQFSVERPDGSNFTLKIRSTKLEDSAMYFCASDGGRKDTQYFGPGTRLTVL.

The chain joins TRBV9 to TRBJ1-4; D unresolved. CDR1 is SGDLS and CDR2 is YYNGEE in the germline V gene. V was cut by 4 bases and J by 8 bases, with 15 bases left in between. The CDR3 covers 14 residues. The CDR3: CASSQSDGGEKLFF. The CDR3 nucleotides read TGTGCCAGCAGCCAATCCGACGGAGGGGAAAAACTGTTTTTT. Combining the CDR3 with reference TRBV9 and TRBJ1-4 gives the whole variable domain DSGVTQTPKHLITATGQRVTLRCSPRSGDLSVYWYQQSLDQGLQFLIQYYNGEERAKGNILERFSAQQFPDLHSELNLSSLELGDSALYFCASSQSDGGEKLFFGSGTQLSVL.

The J gene is TRBJ2-1, the V gene TRBV18; TRBD2 matches at 9 bases. CDR3 length: 15 residues. Germline CDR1 KGHSH, CDR2 LQKENI. V shed 2 bases, J shed 6 bases, and the junction held 5 bases outside the gene matches. This CDR3 reads CASSPFPLAGNEQFF. The CDR3 coding sequence is TGTGCCAGCTCACCATTCCCACTAGCGGGCAATGAGCAGTTCTTC.

The J gene is TRBJ2-7, the V gene TRBV7-3, with D possibly called TRBD1 or TRBD2 (6 bases each). Germline V gives CDR1 SGHTA, CDR2 FQGTGA. The V gene lost 2 bases and the J gene lost 3 bases, with 17 bases spanning the gap. This CDR3 has 16 residues. In nucleotides, the CDR3 is TGTGCCAGCAGCTTACGGGTTGCGCGGGGACACTACGAGCAGTACTTC. It is translated as CASSLRVARGHYEQYF.

V gene TRBV19 combines with J gene TRBJ1-5, with D uncertain. Trimming removed 9 bases from V and 1 base from J, with 13 bases in between. The CDR3 loop spans 14 amino acids. Germline V gives CDR1 LNHDA, CDR2 SQIVND (reference sequence). The CDR3 protein is CASSRLGSNQPQHF. CDR3 sequence (DNA): TGTGCCAGCTCCCGGTTGGGGAGCAATCAGCCCCAGCATTTT.